This T cell receptor (beta chain) was captured in a study of blood T cell repertoires in COVID-19. At the level of the study: Donors in the United States, Italy and Spain gave samples during acute or convalescent COVID-19.

The CDR3 extends over 13 amino acids. Germline V lookup: CDR1 LNHNV, CDR2 YYDKDF (reference sequence). V was trimmed by 2 bases and J by 6 bases, leaving 11 bases between them. Sequencing was performed with immunoSEQ multiplex PCR; in TCRdb, only in-frame clones are kept and a portion is missing. The table includes 95,000 to 150,000 clones, around three quarters detected once. V gene TRBV15 combines with J gene TRBJ2-7; D is unresolved. Input material: peripheral blood. This sequence was found in a woman of 80 years or more with acute or convalescent COVID-19. The CDR3 nucleotides read TGTGCCACCAGCAGATCCAACTCCGGCGAGCAGTACTTC. It yields the protein CATSRSNSGEQYF.